This T cell receptor (beta chain) is drawn from a study of response to subunit inactivated influenza vaccine. Study-wide points: The authors offered the suggestion that each seasonal influenza vaccination recruits few new T cells.

V shed 8 bases and J 2 bases; nucleotides not matched to a gene: 10. Germline CDR1 MDHEN, CDR2 SYDVKM. The CDR3 spans 16 residues. TCRdb processed the RT-PCR reads anew with MiXCR; each CDR3 protein has one entry. The table records some 640,000 distinct CDR3 sequences, around 14% of them present only once. Comments on this clonotype: Its specificity is not known.

The chain employs TRBV28 and TRBJ2-4; TRBD2 matches at 9 bases. The sequence came from a man aged 50 to 60 who received an inactivated influenza vaccine. This material consisted of PBMCs from blood, taken around 14 days before vaccination. The DNA of the CDR3 is TGTGCCAGCGTGGGCGGGAGGGCCGGGTCCAAAAACATTCAGTACTTC. Protein product: CASVGGRAGSKNIQYF. The variable domain in full, completed from reference TRBV28 and TRBJ2-4, reads DVKVTQSSRYLVKRTGEKVFLECVQDMDHENMFWYRQDPGLGLRLIYFSYDVKMKEKGDIPEGYSVSREKKERFSLILESASTNQTSMYLCASVGGRAGSKNIQYFGAGTRLSVL.